Below are 5 T cell receptor beta chains sequenced from a single sample in a study of radiation and T cells in renal cell carcinoma (dated by TCRdb to between 2020 and 2021). Library construction relied on the immunoSEQ multiplex PCR assay. In TCRdb, the immuneACCESS table is reduced to in-frame sequences with V and J assigned. These tables do not hold every clone; where another copy was compared, an unresolved V gene accounts for under half, and the others remain unexplained. The sample includes 100,000 to 150,000 clones, with 70% to 90% observed a single time. The ten largest account for nearly 6% of the sample. The time point label of this sample denotes: blood 2 weeks post-SBRT. The treatment or condition label on this specimen signifies: 15 Gy SBRT to primary tumor, nephrectomy 4 weeks later. This specimen consisted of blood, obtained from a patient whose treatment included radiotherapy and nephrectomy. The source of these receptors is a woman aged 65 to 85 with renal cell carcinoma.

The rearrangement links TRBV9 to TRBJ2-1, with 8 positions matching TRBD2. The trim removed 1 base at V and 7 bases at J, leaving 7 bases unmatched. The CDR3 loop spans 15 amino acids. CDR1 is SGDLS and CDR2 is YYNGEE in the germline V gene. The CDR3 region has the DNA TGTGCCAGCAGCGTATTCGGCGGGGGGATAAATGAGCAGTTCTTC. This sequence encodes CASSVFGGGINEQFF. Based on the CDR3 plus reference TRBV9 and TRBJ2-1, the full variable domain is DSGVTQTPKHLITATGQRVTLRCSPRSGDLSVYWYQQSLDQGLQFLIQYYNGEERAKGNILERFSAQQFPDLHSELNLSSLELGDSALYFCASSVFGGGINEQFFGPGTRLTVL.

The chain carries TRBV19 and TRBJ1-1, with TRBD1 matching over 11 bases. Germline CDR1 and CDR2: LNHDA and SQIVND (reference sequence). The V segment lost 4 bases and the J segment 5 bases; nucleotides outside the gene matches: 9. This CDR3 is built from 16 residues. CDR3 sequence reads: CASSNIIRDRGTEAFF. The CDR3 nucleotides are TGTGCCAGTAGTAATATTATCCGGGACAGGGGGACTGAAGCTTTCTTT.

This clone occurred once. The chain combines TRBV28 with TRBJ2-7; possibly TRBD2 for D (5 bases). V was cut by 5 bases and J by 2 bases, with 13 bases left in between. Germline V CDR1 and CDR2: MDHEN, SYDVKM. There are 14 residues in the CDR3. Here the CDR3 reads CASSLTGKTYEQYF. The CDR3 region has the DNA TGTGCCAGCAGTCTGACGGGGAAGACCTACGAGCAGTACTTC.

The chain couples TRBV9 to TRBJ2-5, with 9 bases fitting TRBD2. This CDR3 has 14 residues. Germline V gene sequence: CDR1 SGDLS, CDR2 YYNGEE. J gave up 5 bases and V 4 bases, and 6 bases lay outside the gene matches. CDR3: CASSFSGGRETQYF. The CDR3 DNA is TGTGCCAGCAGCTTTAGCGGGGGCCGGGAGACCCAGTACTTC.

The rearrangement joins TRBV30 to TRBJ1-6, with 8 bases aligning to TRBD1. V was clipped by 2 bases and J by 7 bases; unmatched bases: 7. CDR3 length equals 15 residues. Per germline, CDR1 GTSNPN and CDR2 SVGIG (reference sequence). The CDR3 loop reads CAWSLRQGTNSPLHF. The CDR3 nucleotides are TGTGCCTGGAGTCTTAGACAGGGGACCAATTCACCCCTCCACTTT.